The 32 T cell receptor beta chains reported below all come from one sample, sequenced in a study of T cell responses to AZD1222 COVID-19 vaccine. Generated by immunoSEQ multiplex PCR, the TCRdb table keeps only in-frame clones and is missing some. The table has approximately 100,000 clones, 85% to 90% seen once. The sample here was peripheral blood, taken on day 0 of AZD1222 vaccination. Source of these receptors: an adult in good health.

This clone was detected a few times. The V gene is TRBV4-1, the J gene TRBJ1-1; D possibly corresponds to TRBD1 (5 bases). The germline V gene has CDR1 MGHRA and CDR2 YSYEKL. The CDR3 runs to 13 residues. Trimming shortened V by 3 bases and J by 6 bases, and 11 bases separated the two germline ends. This CDR3 reads CASSQTVNAEAFF. Here the CDR3 DNA reads TGCGCCAGCAGCCAGACAGTTAACGCTGAAGCTTTCTTT.

This chain connects TRBV4-1 to TRBJ1-2, with no clear D. CDR1 is MGHRA, CDR2 YSYEKL, per germline. The CDR3 extends over 16 amino acids. Trimming removed 4 bases at V and 0 bases at J, with 15 bases between. The CDR3, as DNA: TGCGCCAGCAGCCCACTAAAGGGAGAAGCTAACTATGGCTACACCTTC. Translation: CASSPLKGEANYGYTF.

This chain connects TRBV5-1 to TRBJ1-4; D perhaps matches TRBD1 (5 bases). In germline, CDR1 is SGHRS, CDR2 YFSETQ. The CDR3 extends over 14 amino acids. V was cut by 3 bases and J by 7 bases, with 13 bases left in between. This chain's CDR3 is CASSSGHRGEKLFF. The CDR3 DNA is TGCGCCAGCAGCTCCGGACACCGCGGTGAAAAACTGTTTTTT.

This clone was seen more than once but under ten times. The rearrangement uses TRBV19 and TRBJ2-3; 7 bases align to TRBD2. The V segment lost 8 bases and the J segment 1 base; nucleotides outside the gene matches: 9. The CDR3 loop spans 15 amino acids. Germline CDR1 reads LNHDA; CDR2 reads SQIVND (reference sequence). The CDR3 DNA reads TGTGCCAGTTGTCCGGGGGGTGGGGGCACAGATACGCAGTATTTT. It specifies CASCPGGGGTDTQYF. Using reference TRBV19 and TRBJ2-3 for the parts outside the CDR3, the full variable domain is DGGITQSPKYLFRKEGQNVTLSCEQNLNHDAMYWYRQDPGQGLRLIYYSQIVNDFQKGDIAEGYSVSREKKESFPLTVTSAQKNPTAFYLCASCPGGGGTDTQYFGPGTRLTVL.

This clone has just one count. V gene TRBV12-3 or TRBV12-4 combines with J gene TRBJ1-1; D is unclear. V was trimmed by 3 bases and J by 5 bases, leaving 10 bases between them. The CDR3 is 13 amino acids. The CDR3 sequence is CASSFIPDTEAFF. Written as DNA, the CDR3 is TGTGCCAGCAGTTTTATTCCGGATACTGAAGCTTTCTTT.

This rearrangement joins TRBV6-5 to TRBJ2-5; possibly TRBD2 for D (6 bases). The V and J ends lost 3 bases and 5 bases respectively, with 16 bases between them. Germline CDR1 is MNHEY and CDR2 is SVGAGI. The CDR3 sequence is 15 residues long. In DNA form, the CDR3 reads TGTGCCAGCAGTTATAGTCTTGGGGGGTTGGAGACCCAGTACTTC. This sequence encodes CASSYSLGGLETQYF.

V gene TRBV28 combines with J gene TRBJ1-1, with D perhaps TRBD1 (5 bases). CDR1 is MDHEN, CDR2 SYDVKM, per germline. With 5 bases removed from V and 6 bases from J, the gap between germline ends came to 16 bases. This CDR3 region has 14 residues. The CDR3 bases are TGTGCCAGCAGTCCGGGACGTCGTAGTTCTGAAGCTTTCTTT. Its protein product is CASSPGRRSSEAFF.

This sequence joins TRBV3-1 (or the pseudogene TRBV3-2) and TRBJ2-5; possible D gene TRBD2, 5 bases. The V end lost 2 bases, the J end lost 2 bases, and 15 bases lay between the germline ends. Germline assignment: CDR1 LGHDT and CDR2 YNNKEL (reference sequence). The CDR3 sequence is 16 residues long. The DNA of the CDR3 is TGTGCCAGCAGCCAATTGGTTGGCGGGCGGCAAGAGACCCAGTACTTC. Residues: CASSQLVGGRQETQYF.

The CDR3, as DNA: TGTGCCAGCAGCGCGTCAGGGGTTCTGCATCAGCCCCAGCATTTT. It translates to CASSASGVLHQPQHF. This sequence joins TRBV11-2 and TRBJ1-5; a weak D match, TRBD1 (6 bases). The CDR3 runs 15 residues. Germline loops: CDR1 SGHAT, CDR2 FQNNGV. Trimming left V 5 bases short and J 5 bases short, with 16 bases between. Looking up the rest from reference TRBV11-2 and TRBJ1-5 gives the full variable domain: EAGVAQSPRYKIIEKRQSVAFWCNPISGHATLYWYQQILGQGPKLLIQFQNNGVVDDSQLPKDRFSAERLKGVDSTLKIQPAKLEDSAVYLCASSASGVLHQPQHFGDGTRLSIL.

The gene calls are TRBV7-8 and TRBJ1-5, with 11 bases matching TRBD1. After removal of 3 bases from V and 1 base from J, the junction contained 5 bases not matched to a gene. Germline V CDR1 and CDR2: SGHVS, FQNEAQ. This CDR3 is built from 17 residues. CDR3 loop: CASSFQGQGVSNQPQHF. The DNA for the CDR3 is TGTGCCAGCAGCTTTCAGGGACAGGGGGTAAGCAATCAGCCCCAGCATTTT.

The V gene is TRBV6-1, the J gene TRBJ1-2; 8 bases map to TRBD1. Germline lookup yields CDR1 MNHNS and CDR2 SASEGT. V lost 3 bases and J lost 8; bases outside the gene matches: 5. The CDR3 covers 13 residues. CDR3 in amino acids: CASSDRGQGGYTF. As DNA, the CDR3 is TGTGCCAGCAGTGACAGGGGGCAAGGAGGCTACACCTTC.

The chain has TRBV25-1 and TRBJ2-2; no reliable D call. The CDR3 totals 11 residues. Germline V CDR1 and CDR2: MGHDK, SYGVNS. V was cut by 4 bases and J by 5 bases, with 2 bases left in between. The CDR3 DNA follows: TGTGCCAGCAGTGGAACCGGGGAGCTGTTTTTT. As protein: CASSGTGELFF.

The chain recombines TRBV9 with TRBJ1-4; D is undetermined. The CDR3 contains 15 residues. The V end was cut by 4 bases, the J end by 4 bases, with 14 bases between. CDR1 and CDR2 from the germline V gene are SGDLS and YYNGEE. CDR3 region: CASSPPLAGNEKLFF. CDR3 in DNA: TGTGCCAGCAGCCCCCCCCTAGCCGGTAATGAAAAACTGTTTTTT.

By share, this clone ranks as medium-sized (0.01 to 0.1%). This chain links TRBV19 with TRBJ2-1; 9 positions match TRBD2. This CDR3 region has 15 residues. The germline gives CDR1 LNHDA, CDR2 SQIVND (reference sequence). V trimming: 4 bases; J trimming: 9 bases; junction bases outside the gene matches: 10. CDR3 amino acids: CASSSGRAVGSEQFF. CDR3 coding DNA: TGTGCCAGTAGTAGCGGGAGGGCGGTAGGCAGTGAGCAGTTCTTC.

The genes are TRBV14 and TRBJ1-2; D is unclear. In germline, CDR1 is SGHDN, CDR2 FVKESK. Trimming cost V 4 bases and J 8 bases, with 11 bases left between them. This CDR3 comprises 12 residues. The CDR3 coding sequence is TGTGCCAGCAGCCGAGCAGTAGGAGGCTACACCTTC. Translation gives CASSRAVGGYTF.

The chain employs TRBV19 and TRBJ1-4, with a weak D call TRBD1 (6 bases). The CDR3 runs 15 residues. Trimming took off 4 bases at V and 0 bases at J, with 9 bases between the two ends. From germline, CDR1 is LNHDA and CDR2 SQIVND (reference sequence). The CDR3 spells CASSRTDATNEKLFF. CDR3 bases: TGTGCCAGTAGTAGGACAGATGCAACTAATGAAAAACTGTTTTTT.

The genes are TRBV5-4 and TRBJ2-1; 11 nucleotides align to TRBD2. J was trimmed by 4 bases and V by 3 bases; bases with no gene match: 6. Germline CDR1 is SGHNT and CDR2 is YYREEE (reference sequence). The CDR3 consists of 16 residues. CDR3 DNA: TGTGCCAGCAGCTGGGAGACTAGCGGGATTTACAATGAGCAGTTCTTC. It translates to CASSWETSGIYNEQFF.

The chain combines TRBV3-1 (or the pseudogene TRBV3-2) with TRBJ1-5, with D unresolved. The CDR3 is 17 amino acids. Trimming stripped 0 bases from V and 0 bases from J, with 12 bases between. In germline, CDR1 is LGHDT, CDR2 YNNKEL (reference sequence). The CDR3 region is CASSQESGRYSNQPQHF. The CDR3 DNA is TGTGCCAGCAGCCAAGAGTCCGGGAGATATAGCAATCAGCCCCAGCATTTT.

The chain couples TRBV6-2 or TRBV6-3 to TRBJ1-2; tentatively, D is TRBD1 (5 bases). This CDR3 region has 15 residues. V dropped 2 bases and J dropped 1 base, with 11 bases sitting between them. The germline V gene has CDR1 MNHEY and CDR2 SVGEGT. Here the CDR3 DNA reads TGTGCCAGCAGTTACCCGGGTGGGGGTAACTATGGCTACACCTTC. It yields the protein CASSYPGGGNYGYTF.

The gene calls are TRBV28 and TRBJ1-3; D is unresolved. This CDR3 has 14 amino acids. Per the germline V gene, CDR1 is MDHEN and CDR2 is SYDVKM. Between the trimmed V and J ends, which lost 4 bases and 7 bases, there was a span of 14 bases. DNA of the CDR3: TGTGCCAGCAGTTCCCCCTCGGGATGGAACACCATATATTTT. It is translated as CASSSPSGWNTIYF.

The chain employs TRBV5-1 and TRBJ1-4; maybe TRBD1 (5 bases). The CDR3 is 14 amino acids. Germline CDR1 SGHRS, CDR2 YFSETQ. Trimming removed 0 bases from V and 7 bases from J, with 10 bases in between. CDR3 nucleotides: TGCGCCAGCAGCTTGGGGGACCCCGGTGAAAAACTGTTTTTT. Translating gives CASSLGDPGEKLFF.

This sequence joins TRBV7-3 and TRBJ2-2; a weak D match, TRBD2 (5 bases). The CDR3 spans 10 residues. With 10 bases removed from V and 6 bases from J, the gap between germline ends came to 6 bases. CDR1 and CDR2 (germline): SGHTA, FQGTGA. The CDR3 reads CATGAGELFF. CDR3 DNA sequence: TGTGCCACCGGGGCCGGGGAGCTGTTTTTT.

V usage is TRBV5-4 and J usage is TRBJ1-1; 10 positions agree with TRBD1. V lost 5 bases to trimming and J lost 1 base; unmatched junction nucleotides: 5. Germline CDR1 SGHNT, CDR2 YYREEE (reference sequence). This CDR3 is 15 amino acids long. The CDR3 spells CASSSWTGGNTEAFF. For the CDR3, the DNA is TGTGCCAGCAGTTCTTGGACAGGGGGGAACACTGAAGCTTTCTTT.

CDR3 coding DNA: TGTGCCACCAGTGGGTTCAGGGAAACTTATGAGCAGTTCTTC. This codes for CATSGFRETYEQFF. The rearrangement joins TRBV24-1 to TRBJ2-1; D is perhaps TRBD1 (5 bases). This CDR3 spans 14 amino acids. Looked up from germline, CDR1 is KGHDR and CDR2 is SFDVKD. Trimming removed 5 bases from V and 8 bases from J, with 15 bases in between.

The J gene is TRBJ1-2, the V gene TRBV4-1; D might be TRBD1 (6 bases). This CDR3 is 14 amino acids long. Deletions cut 1 base from V and 3 bases from J, with 9 bases between. Germline V gene data show CDR1 as MGHRA and CDR2 as YSYEKL. CDR3 nucleotide sequence: TGCGCCAGCAGCCAAGTGGCAGGGGACTATGGCTACACCTTC. Translated, it gives CASSQVAGDYGYTF.

V and J are TRBV9 and TRBJ2-2; 9 bases map to TRBD2. This CDR3 is built from 16 residues. The V segment lost 4 bases and the J segment 3 bases; nucleotides outside the gene matches: 7. Germline CDR1 reads SGDLS; CDR2 reads YYNGEE. The CDR3 nucleotides read TGTGCCAGCAGCAGTTGGCGGGGGGGCGACACCGGGGAGCTGTTTTTT. It translates to CASSSWRGGDTGELFF.

The chain has TRBV28 and TRBJ1-2, with 7 bases lining up with TRBD1. CDR1 is MDHEN, CDR2 SYDVKM, per germline. V was pared by 11 bases and J by 0 bases, with 3 bases of the junction left unmatched. The CDR3 has 12 amino acids. CDR3 sequence reads: CASRGANYGYTF. The CDR3 DNA is TGTGCCTCCAGGGGGGCTAACTATGGCTACACCTTC.

J is TRBJ2-6 and V is TRBV6-6; no clear D gene. With 6 bases removed from V and 1 base from J, the gap between germline ends came to 10 bases. CDR1 and CDR2 (germline): MNHNY, SVGAGI (reference sequence). This CDR3 comprises 15 residues. The CDR3 region is CASSWEGSGANVLTF. In DNA form, the CDR3 reads TGTGCCAGCAGCTGGGAAGGTTCTGGGGCCAACGTCCTGACTTTC.

The chain links TRBV7-9 to TRBJ2-3; D tentatively fits TRBD1 or TRBD2 (5 bases each). Trimming took off 1 base at V and 10 bases at J, with 15 bases between the two ends. Germline lookup yields CDR1 SEHNR and CDR2 FQNEAQ (reference sequence). The CDR3 is 14 amino acids. The CDR3 spells CASSLVRGVVSQYF. Here the CDR3 DNA reads TGTGCCAGCAGCTTAGTGAGAGGGGTTGTTTCGCAGTATTTT.

The V call is TRBV10-1, the J call TRBJ1-1; D is uncertain. The V and J ends lost 4 bases and 0 bases respectively, with 9 bases between them. Germline loops: CDR1 WNHNN, CDR2 SYGVQD (reference sequence). The CDR3 sequence is 14 residues long. CDR3 loop: CASSARLMNTEAFF. The DNA for the CDR3 is TGCGCCAGCAGTGCCAGGCTAATGAACACTGAAGCTTTCTTT.

The rearrangement uses TRBV15 and TRBJ1-1; a weak D match, TRBD1 (5 bases). V was pared by 11 bases and J by 3 bases, with 16 bases between. This CDR3 contains 13 residues. Germline V gene data show CDR1 as LNHNV and CDR2 as YYDKDF (reference sequence). CDR3: CAVTGAPDTEAFF. The CDR3 DNA is TGTGCCGTAACAGGAGCCCCGGACACTGAAGCTTTCTTT.

This chain joins TRBV24-1 and TRBJ2-2, with 8 bases fitting TRBD1. The V and J ends lost 4 bases and 3 bases, in that order; junction bases with no gene match: 6. In germline, CDR1 is KGHDR, CDR2 SFDVKD. The CDR3 is 16 residues long. The CDR3 DNA follows: TGTGCCACCAGTGACTCAGGGGGCGCGGACACCGGGGAGCTGTTTTTT. This translates into CATSDSGGADTGELFF.